The present T cell receptor beta chain was sequenced within a study of Ad26.COV2.S vaccination and SARS-CoV-2 variants. Clones were sequenced by immunoSEQ multiplex PCR, and TCRdb holds only the in-frame ones, with some missing. The table has a few hundred thousand clones, around 93% seen once. As to treatment: some 19 received Ad26.COV2.S at low or high dose, single or two shots; about 5 received placebo; per-sample allocation not given. Day 63 after the first vaccine or placebo injection was the time point for sampling. This receptor was identified in a person aged 18 to 59 who received the Ad26.COV2.S COVID-19 vaccine or a placebo. Material: peripheral blood, obtained in a trial of Ad26.COV2.S vaccine versus placebo.

CDR3 region: CASSPNQEGRDGNEQFF. The DNA of the CDR3 is TGTGCCAGCAGCCCGAACCAGGAGGGCAGGGACGGCAATGAGCAGTTCTTC. The chain employs TRBV7-8 and TRBJ2-1; D possibly corresponds to TRBD2 (6 bases). Germline CDR1 is SGHVS and CDR2 is FQNEAQ. The length of the CDR3 is 17 residues. The V end lost 5 bases, the J end lost 6 bases, and 23 bases lay between the germline ends.